These T cell receptor beta chains were read from a single sample in a study of cytomegalovirus exposure and HLA in healthy donors. TCRdb's table, derived via immunoSEQ multiplex PCR, lists solely in-frame clones and lacks some. The sample holds 150,000 to 200,000 clones, around three quarters seen once. Material for sequencing was PBMCs. Receptor source: a man aged 25-40 years in good health and CMV-seronegative. CDR3s include the opening cysteine and the closing phenylalanine or tryptophan. A D gene is named only where the DNA matches it firmly. The listing skips clone size in some rows; elsewhere it reads once, few, many or a size class.

clone_size	d_call	v_call	j_call	cdr3_nt	cdr3_aa
NA	NA	TRBV27	TRBJ2-7	TGTGCCAGCAGCCTCGCCGGCTACGAGCAGTACTTC	CASSLAGYEQYF
NA	TRBD2	TRBV5-4	TRBJ2-1	TGTGCCAGCAGCACTCTAGCGGGAGGGCCTTATGAGCAGTTCTTC	CASSTLAGGPYEQFF
NA	TRBD1	TRBV5-4	TRBJ2-2	TGTGCCAGCAGCTTGACAGGGGATTTCACCGGGGAGCTGTTTTTT	CASSLTGDFTGELFF
NA	TRBD2	TRBV6-5	TRBJ2-7	TGTGCCAGCAGGCCCCTAGCGGGAGGCTACGAGCAGTACTTC	CASRPLAGGYEQYF
NA	TRBD2	TRBV5-6	TRBJ2-1	TGTGCCAGCAGCTTCCTTGGGTCTAGCGGGAGGGCCGAGCAGTTCTTC	CASSFLGSSGRAEQFF
NA	TRBD2	TRBV6-1	TRBJ2-7	TGTGCCAGCAGCCAGATTAGCGGGACCACCTACGAGCAGTACTTC	CASSQISGTTYEQYF
NA	NA	TRBV11-2	TRBJ2-5	TGTGCCAGCAGCTTAGATCTCGGCAGGGCAGAGACCCAGTACTTC	CASSLDLGRAETQYF
NA	TRBD1	TRBV27	TRBJ2-3	TGTGCCAGCGGAGCAGGGACAGGCGGTCCCGGGCGAGTTACGCAGTATTTT	CASGAGTGGPGRVTQYF
NA	NA	TRBV7-9	TRBJ1-2	TGTGCCAGCAGCCCCCTGTCGGGACTGGATGGCTACACCTTC	CASSPLSGLDGYTF
NA	TRBD2	TRBV10-3	TRBJ2-2	TGTGCCGTCCAAACGGGACTAGCGACGAACACCGGGGAGCTGTTTTTT	CAVQTGLATNTGELFF
NA	NA	TRBV28	TRBJ1-5	TGTGCCAGCAGTACATCGTGGGAGGCATATAGCAATCAGCCCCAGCATTTT	CASSTSWEAYSNQPQHF
NA	NA	TRBV28	TRBJ2-7	TGTGCCAGTCGCCCGCAGGGGCAGAGCTACGAGCAGTACTTC	CASRPQGQSYEQYF
once	TRBD2	TRBV7-3	TRBJ2-1	TGTGCCAGCAGCTCGACTAGCGGGAGGGATGAGCAGTTCTTC	CASSSTSGRDEQFF
NA	NA	TRBV6-1	TRBJ2-7	TGTGCCAGCAGTGTAGAACAGGATTACTACGAGCAGTACTTC	CASSVEQDYYEQYF
NA	NA	TRBV9	TRBJ1-1	TGTGCCAGCAGCGTAGATGCCCAGGGGAACACTGAAGCTTTCTTT	CASSVDAQGNTEAFF
few	TRBD1	TRBV15	TRBJ2-1	TGTGCCACCAGCAGCGGGACAGGGAGCAATGAGCAGTTCTTC	CATSSGTGSNEQFF
NA	TRBD1	TRBV5-5	TRBJ1-4	TGTGCCAGCTGTGAAACCGGGACAGGGGTTTATGAAAAACTGTTTTTT	CASCETGTGVYEKLFF